What follows are 6 T cell receptor beta chains derived from one specimen sequenced in a study of T cell responses to AZD1222 COVID-19 vaccine. Libraries were prepared by immunoSEQ multiplex PCR; TCRdb keeps only in-frame clonotypes and omits some of them. Here the sample spans about 75,000 clones, approximately 89% being singletons. Sequences were derived from peripheral blood, sampled 28 days after the second dose of the MenACWY control vaccine. The receptors shown here come from an adult who received the MenACWY meningococcal vaccine as a control.

V gene TRBV12-3 or TRBV12-4 combines with J gene TRBJ1-1; no definite D call. The CDR3 has 13 residues. With 6 bases removed from V and 8 bases from J, the gap between germline ends came to 16 bases. The CDR3 nucleotides are TGTGCCAGCAGCATCACAGCCGGCCGAGAAGCTTTCTTT. Translated, it gives CASSITAGREAFF.

The chain links TRBV27 to TRBJ1-1; TRBD1 aligns across 10 bases. CDR3 length: 15 residues. Germline loops: CDR1 MNHEY, CDR2 SMNVEV (reference sequence). After removal of 3 bases from V and 6 bases from J, the junction contained 7 bases not matched to a gene. The CDR3: CASSFRDRGVAEAFF. CDR3 bases: TGTGCCAGCAGTTTCAGGGACAGGGGTGTCGCTGAAGCTTTCTTT.

This chain links TRBV11-2 with TRBJ2-1; 7 bases fit TRBD1. The CDR3 contains 15 residues. Germline V lookup: CDR1 SGHAT, CDR2 FQNNGV. Trimming removed 5 bases from V and 0 bases from J; junction bases left unmatched: 4. The CDR3 reads CASSRDRVSYNEQFF. The CDR3 bases are TGTGCCAGCAGCCGAGACAGGGTCTCCTACAATGAGCAGTTCTTC. Based on the CDR3 plus reference TRBV11-2 and TRBJ2-1, the full variable domain is EAGVAQSPRYKIIEKRQSVAFWCNPISGHATLYWYQQILGQGPKLLIQFQNNGVVDDSQLPKDRFSAERLKGVDSTLKIQPAKLEDSAVYLCASSRDRVSYNEQFFGPGTRLTVL.

The V and J genes are TRBV3-1 (or the pseudogene TRBV3-2) and TRBJ2-7; D may correspond to TRBD1 or TRBD2 (5 bases each). Germline lookup yields CDR1 LGHDT and CDR2 YNNKEL (reference sequence). V was trimmed by 3 bases and J by 0 bases, leaving 12 bases between them. The length of the CDR3 is 15 residues. The CDR3 loop is CASSQGRTSSYEQYF. The CDR3 region has the DNA TGTGCCAGCAGCCAGGGACGGACGAGCTCCTACGAGCAGTACTTC.

The chain has TRBV20-1 and TRBJ1-3, with D hard to call. With 4 bases removed from V and 3 bases from J, the gap between germline ends came to 4 bases. Germline-derived CDR1 and CDR2 are DFQATT and SNEGSKA (reference sequence). This CDR3 spans 11 amino acids. CDR3 residues: CSATDGNTIYF. The CDR3 DNA is TGCAGTGCTACAGATGGAAACACCATATATTTT.

This clone occurred once. The genes are TRBV5-4 and TRBJ1-6, with a weak D call TRBD1 (5 bases). The V and J ends lost 0 bases and 4 bases respectively, with 14 bases between them. This CDR3 has 17 amino acids. The germline V gene has CDR1 SGHNT and CDR2 YYREEE (reference sequence). CDR3 coding DNA: TGTGCCAGCAGCTTGGTTGGGGGATTGGGGTATAATTCACCCCTCCACTTT. Its translation is CASSLVGGLGYNSPLHF. The whole variable domain, remainder taken from reference TRBV5-4 and TRBJ1-6, is ETGVTQSPTHLIKTRGQQVTLRCSSQSGHNTVSWYQQALGQGPQFIFQYYREEENGRGNFPPRFSGLQFPNYSSELNVNALELDDSALYLCASSLVGGLGYNSPLHFGNGTRLTVT.